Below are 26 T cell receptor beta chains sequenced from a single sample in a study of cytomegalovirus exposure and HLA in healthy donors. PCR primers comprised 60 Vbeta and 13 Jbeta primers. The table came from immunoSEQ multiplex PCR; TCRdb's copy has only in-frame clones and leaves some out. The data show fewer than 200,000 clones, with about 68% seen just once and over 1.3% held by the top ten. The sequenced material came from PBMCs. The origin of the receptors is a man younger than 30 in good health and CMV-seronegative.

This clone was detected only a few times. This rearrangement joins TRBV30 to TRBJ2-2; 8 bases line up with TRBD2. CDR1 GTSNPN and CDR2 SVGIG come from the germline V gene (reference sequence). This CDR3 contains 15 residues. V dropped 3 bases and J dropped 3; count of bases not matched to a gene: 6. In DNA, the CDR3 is TGTGCCTGGAGGGGTGTCGGGAGGGACACCGGGGAGCTGTTTTTT. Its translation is CAWRGVGRDTGELFF.

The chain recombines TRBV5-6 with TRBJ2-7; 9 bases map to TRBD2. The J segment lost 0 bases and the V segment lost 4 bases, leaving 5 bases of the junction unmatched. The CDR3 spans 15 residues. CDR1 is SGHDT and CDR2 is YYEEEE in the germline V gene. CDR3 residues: CASSPGTSTSYEQYF. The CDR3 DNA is TGTGCCAGCAGCCCAGGGACTAGCACCTCCTACGAGCAGTACTTC.

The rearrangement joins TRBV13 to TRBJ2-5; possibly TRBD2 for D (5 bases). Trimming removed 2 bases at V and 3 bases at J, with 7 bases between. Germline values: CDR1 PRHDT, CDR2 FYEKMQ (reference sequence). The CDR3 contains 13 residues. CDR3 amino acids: CASSLPREETQYF. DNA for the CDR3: TGTGCCAGCAGCTTACCGAGGGAAGAGACCCAGTACTTC.

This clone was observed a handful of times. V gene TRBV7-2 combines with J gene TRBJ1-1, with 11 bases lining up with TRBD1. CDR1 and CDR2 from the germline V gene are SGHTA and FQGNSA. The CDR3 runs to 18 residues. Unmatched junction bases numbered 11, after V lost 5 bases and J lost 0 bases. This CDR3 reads CASSLRWVGQGVNTEAFF. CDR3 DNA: TGTGCCAGCAGCCTCAGGTGGGTGGGACAGGGGGTGAACACTGAAGCTTTCTTT.

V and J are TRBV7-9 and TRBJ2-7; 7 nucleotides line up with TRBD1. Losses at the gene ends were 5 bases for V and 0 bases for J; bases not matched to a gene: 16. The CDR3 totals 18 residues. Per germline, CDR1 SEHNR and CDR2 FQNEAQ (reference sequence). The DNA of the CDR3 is TGTGCCAGCAGCGCACCGGGACAGTCATACCATAACTCCTACGAGCAGTACTTC. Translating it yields CASSAPGQSYHNSYEQYF.

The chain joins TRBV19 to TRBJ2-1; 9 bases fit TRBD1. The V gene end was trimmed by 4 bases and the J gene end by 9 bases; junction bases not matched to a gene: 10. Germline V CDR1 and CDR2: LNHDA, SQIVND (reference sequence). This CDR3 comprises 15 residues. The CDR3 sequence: CASSTGDRALGEQFF. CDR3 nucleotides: TGTGCCAGTAGTACGGGGGACAGGGCCCTTGGTGAGCAGTTCTTC.

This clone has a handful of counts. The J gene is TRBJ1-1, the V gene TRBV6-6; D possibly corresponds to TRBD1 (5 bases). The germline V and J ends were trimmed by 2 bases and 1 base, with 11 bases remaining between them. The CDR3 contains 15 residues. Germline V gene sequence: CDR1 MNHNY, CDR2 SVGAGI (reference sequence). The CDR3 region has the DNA TGTGCCAGCAGTTACCGGGGGGGGAAGAACACTGAAGCTTTCTTT. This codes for CASSYRGGKNTEAFF.

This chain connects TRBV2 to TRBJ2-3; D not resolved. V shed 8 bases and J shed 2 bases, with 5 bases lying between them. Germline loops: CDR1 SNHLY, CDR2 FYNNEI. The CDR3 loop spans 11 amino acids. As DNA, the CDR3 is TGTGCCAGCCAGTACACAGATACGCAGTATTTT. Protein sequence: CASQYTDTQYF.

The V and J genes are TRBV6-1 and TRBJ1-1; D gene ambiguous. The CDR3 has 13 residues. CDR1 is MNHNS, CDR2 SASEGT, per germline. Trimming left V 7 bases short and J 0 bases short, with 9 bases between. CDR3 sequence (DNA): TGTGCCAGCATTTTAACAGTGAACACTGAAGCTTTCTTT. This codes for CASILTVNTEAFF.

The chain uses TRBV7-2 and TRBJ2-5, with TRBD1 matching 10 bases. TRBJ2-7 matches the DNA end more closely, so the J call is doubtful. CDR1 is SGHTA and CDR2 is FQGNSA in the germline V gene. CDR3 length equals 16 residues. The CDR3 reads CASSSTGGPKPYEQYF. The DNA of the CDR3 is TGTGCCAGCAGCTCGACAGGGGGCCCTAAGCCCTACGAGCAGTACTTC.

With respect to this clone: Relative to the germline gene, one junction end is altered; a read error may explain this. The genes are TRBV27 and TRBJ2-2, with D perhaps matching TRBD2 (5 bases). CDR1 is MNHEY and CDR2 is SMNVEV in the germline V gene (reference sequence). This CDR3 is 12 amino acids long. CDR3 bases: TGTGCCAGCAGTTTCGTGGGTGGGGAGTTGTTTTTT. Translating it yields CASSFVGGELFF.

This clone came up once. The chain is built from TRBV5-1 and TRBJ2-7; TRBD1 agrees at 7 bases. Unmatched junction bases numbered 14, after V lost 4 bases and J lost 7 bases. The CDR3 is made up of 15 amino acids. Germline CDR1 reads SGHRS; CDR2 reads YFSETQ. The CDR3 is CASSPTGQVMGEQYF. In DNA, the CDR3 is TGCGCCAGCAGCCCAACAGGACAGGTAATGGGGGAGCAGTACTTC.

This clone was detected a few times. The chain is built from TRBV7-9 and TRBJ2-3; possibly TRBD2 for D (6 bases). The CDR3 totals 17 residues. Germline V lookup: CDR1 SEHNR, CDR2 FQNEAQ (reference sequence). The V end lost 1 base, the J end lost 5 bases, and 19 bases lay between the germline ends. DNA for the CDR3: TGTGCCAGCAGCTTAGGGGAGGCGTATTCCGGGGAAGATACGCAGTATTTT. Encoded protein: CASSLGEAYSGEDTQYF.

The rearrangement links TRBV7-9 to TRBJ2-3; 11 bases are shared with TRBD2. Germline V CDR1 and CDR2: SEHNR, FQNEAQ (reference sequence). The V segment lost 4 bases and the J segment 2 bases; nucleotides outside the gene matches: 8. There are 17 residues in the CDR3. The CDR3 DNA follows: TGTGCCAGCAGCTCCTCTTGGACTAGCGGGTCCACAGATACGCAGTATTTT. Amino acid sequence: CASSSSWTSGSTDTQYF.

The CDR3 bases are TGTGCCAGCAGTTTTGAGGACTCGAGGCCCCAGTACTTC. Amino acid sequence: CASSFEDSRPQYF. The V call is TRBV6-6, the J call TRBJ2-5, with D tentatively TRBD2 (5 bases). Germline assignment: CDR1 MNHNY and CDR2 SVGAGI (reference sequence). The CDR3 loop spans 13 amino acids. V lost 4 bases to trimming and J lost 9 bases, with 15 bases between them.

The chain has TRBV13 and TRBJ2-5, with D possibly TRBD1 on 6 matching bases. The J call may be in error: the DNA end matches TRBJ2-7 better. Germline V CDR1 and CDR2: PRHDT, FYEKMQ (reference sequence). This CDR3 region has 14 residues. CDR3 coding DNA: TGTGCCAGCAGCCCCCGGGACACCCCCTACGAGCAGTACTTC. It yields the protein CASSPRDTPYEQYF.

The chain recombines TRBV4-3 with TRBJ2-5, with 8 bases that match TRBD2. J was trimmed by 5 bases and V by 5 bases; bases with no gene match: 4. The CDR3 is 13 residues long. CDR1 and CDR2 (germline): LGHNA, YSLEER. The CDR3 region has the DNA TGCGCCAGCAGCACCCGCGGGGGGGAGACCCAGTACTTC. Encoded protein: CASSTRGGETQYF.

The CDR3 DNA reads TGCGCCAGCAGCTTGGCTAGCGGGAGCTACGAGCAGTACTTC. It translates to CASSLASGSYEQYF. The chain is built from TRBV5-1 and TRBJ2-7, with 10 bases aligning to TRBD2. CDR1 SGHRS and CDR2 YFSETQ come from the germline V gene. The trim removed 0 bases at V and 3 bases at J, leaving 0 bases unmatched. The CDR3 runs to 14 residues.

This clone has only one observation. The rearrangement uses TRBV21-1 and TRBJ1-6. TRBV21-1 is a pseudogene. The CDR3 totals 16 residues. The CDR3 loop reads CASSKRKSSYNSPLHF. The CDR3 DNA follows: TGTGCCAGCAGCAAAAGAAAGAGCTCCTATAATTCACCCCTCCACTTT.

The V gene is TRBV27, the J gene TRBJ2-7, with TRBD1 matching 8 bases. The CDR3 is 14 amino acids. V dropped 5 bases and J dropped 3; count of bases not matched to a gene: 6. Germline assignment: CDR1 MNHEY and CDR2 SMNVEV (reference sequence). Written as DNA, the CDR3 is TGTGCCAGCAGTCCTCGGACAGGGTACTACGAGCAGTACTTC. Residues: CASSPRTGYYEQYF.

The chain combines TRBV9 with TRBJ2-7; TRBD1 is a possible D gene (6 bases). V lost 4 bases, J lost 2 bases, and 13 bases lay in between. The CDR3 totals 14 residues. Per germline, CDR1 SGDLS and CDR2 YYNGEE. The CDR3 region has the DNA TGTGCCAGCAGCCCAACGGACAGCCCCTACGAGCAGTACTTC. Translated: CASSPTDSPYEQYF. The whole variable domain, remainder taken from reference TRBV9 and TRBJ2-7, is DSGVTQTPKHLITATGQRVTLRCSPRSGDLSVYWYQQSLDQGLQFLIQYYNGEERAKGNILERFSAQQFPDLHSELNLSSLELGDSALYFCASSPTDSPYEQYFGPGTRLTVT.

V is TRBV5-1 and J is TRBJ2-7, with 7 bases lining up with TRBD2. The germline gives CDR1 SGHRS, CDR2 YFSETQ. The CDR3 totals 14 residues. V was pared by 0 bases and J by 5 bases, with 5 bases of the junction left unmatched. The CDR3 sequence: CASSLGLAVDEQYF. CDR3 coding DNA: TGCGCCAGCAGCTTGGGACTAGCTGTCGACGAGCAGTACTTC. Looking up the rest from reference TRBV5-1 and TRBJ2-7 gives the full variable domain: KAGVTQTPRYLIKTRGQQVTLSCSPISGHRSVSWYQQTPGQGLQFLFEYFSETQRNKGNFPGRFSGRQFSNSRSEMNVSTLELGDSALYLCASSLGLAVDEQYFGPGTRLTVT.

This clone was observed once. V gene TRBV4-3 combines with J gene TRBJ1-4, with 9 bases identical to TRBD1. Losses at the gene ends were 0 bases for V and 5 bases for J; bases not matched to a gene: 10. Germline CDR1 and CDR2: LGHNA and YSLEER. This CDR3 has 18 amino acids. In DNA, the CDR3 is TGCGCCAGCAGCCAAGAACGGGACAGGGAAGGCCCGAATGAAAAACTGTTTTTT. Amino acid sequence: CASSQERDREGPNEKLFF.

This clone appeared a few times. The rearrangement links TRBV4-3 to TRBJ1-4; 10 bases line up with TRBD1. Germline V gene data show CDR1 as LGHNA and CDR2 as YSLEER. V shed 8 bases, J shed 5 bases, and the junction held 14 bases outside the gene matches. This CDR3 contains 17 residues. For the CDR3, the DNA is TGCGCCAGCTCCCGAAGTTCCGGGACAGGGGAAAATGAAAAACTGTTTTTT. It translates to CASSRSSGTGENEKLFF.

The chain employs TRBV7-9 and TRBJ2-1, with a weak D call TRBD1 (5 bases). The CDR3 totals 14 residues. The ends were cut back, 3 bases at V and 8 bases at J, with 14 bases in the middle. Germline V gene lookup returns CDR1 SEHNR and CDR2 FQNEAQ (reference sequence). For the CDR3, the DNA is TGTGCCAGCAGCTTCCCAGGGAATGGGGATGAGCAGTTCTTC. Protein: CASSFPGNGDEQFF.

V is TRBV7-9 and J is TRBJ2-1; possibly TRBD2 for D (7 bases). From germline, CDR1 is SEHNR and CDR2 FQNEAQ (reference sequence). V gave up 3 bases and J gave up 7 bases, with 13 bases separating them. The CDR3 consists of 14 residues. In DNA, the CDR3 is TGTGCCAGCAGCTTCAGGGGAGGGGAGAATGAGCAGTTCTTC. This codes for CASSFRGGENEQFF.